This TCR beta chain was retrieved from a study of blood T cell repertoires in COVID-19. Study-level information: Samples taken during acute and convalescent COVID-19 were collected in the United States, Italy and Spain.

Trimming pared 3 bases from V and 0 bases from J, leaving 14 bases between. Germline-derived CDR1 and CDR2 are GTSNPN and SVGIG (reference sequence). The CDR3 runs to 16 residues. Here immunoSEQ multiplex PCR was the method, and the copy in TCRdb shows in-frame clones only, minus some. This sample has tens of thousands of clones, with around 90% found just once. The source is a male donor with acute or convalescent COVID-19. Sequenced sample: peripheral blood. V usage is TRBV30 and J usage is TRBJ2-2, with D perhaps TRBD2 (6 bases). For the CDR3, the DNA is TGTGCCTGGAGCAACACCAGGGACTCGAACACCGGGGAGCTGTTTTTT. It codes for CAWSNTRDSNTGELFF.